What follows are 25 T cell receptor beta chains derived from one specimen sequenced in a study of OX40 agonist ivuxolimab in advanced cancers. Clones were sequenced by immunoSEQ multiplex PCR, and TCRdb holds only the in-frame ones, with some missing. The table has tens of thousands of clones, 84% seen once. This material consisted of CD4+ or CD8+ T cells sorted from blood, taken in a trial of the OX40 agonist ivuxolimab. Receptors were obtained from an adult with an advanced solid tumor such as melanoma, head and neck, liver or kidney cancer.

The V gene is TRBV5-1, the J gene TRBJ2-2; D is unclear. Germline values: CDR1 SGHRS, CDR2 YFSETQ. Deletions cut 0 bases from V and 0 bases from J, with 6 bases between. This CDR3 has 15 residues. CDR3 in DNA: TGCGCCAGCAGCTTGGAATGGCCGAACACCGGGGAGCTGTTTTTT. This gives the protein CASSLEWPNTGELFF.

The rearrangement joins TRBV5-1 to TRBJ1-1; 10 bases align to TRBD1. Germline-derived CDR1 and CDR2 are SGHRS and YFSETQ. Losses at the gene ends were 4 bases for V and 4 bases for J; bases not matched to a gene: 4. There are 14 residues in the CDR3. The CDR3 loop reads CASSQGQGFTEAFF. The CDR3 DNA reads TGCGCCAGCAGCCAGGGACAGGGGTTCACTGAAGCTTTCTTT.

The chain uses TRBV10-3 and TRBJ1-1, with 8 bases identical to TRBD1. CDR1 ENHRY and CDR2 SYGVKD come from the germline V gene. Losses at the gene ends were 6 bases for V and 6 bases for J; bases not matched to a gene: 9. This CDR3 contains 14 residues. The CDR3 is CAIRATGVRAEAFF. The CDR3 bases are TGTGCCATCAGGGCGACAGGGGTTCGCGCTGAAGCTTTCTTT.

This rearrangement joins TRBV19 to TRBJ1-1; D is perhaps TRBD1 (5 bases). The CDR3 extends over 13 amino acids. Germline CDR1 reads LNHDA; CDR2 reads SQIVND (reference sequence). V dropped 5 bases and J dropped 5 bases, with 12 bases sitting between them. The chain's CDR3 is CASSSSGGTEAFF. The CDR3 DNA is TGTGCCAGTAGTTCTTCGGGGGGGACTGAAGCTTTCTTT.

This chain joins TRBV7-3 and TRBJ2-1; 14 bases agree with TRBD2. CDR3 length: 16 amino acids. The V gene end was trimmed by 5 bases and the J gene end by 9 bases; junction bases not matched to a gene: 9. Germline lookup yields CDR1 SGHTA and CDR2 FQGTGA. The CDR3 DNA sequence: TGTGCCAGCAGCGCCGGGACTAGCGGGAGAGTAGCTGAGCAGTTCTTC. Amino acids: CASSAGTSGRVAEQFF.

V and J are TRBV5-1 and TRBJ2-1; D may be TRBD2 (5 bases). V gave up 3 bases and J gave up 2 bases, with 6 bases separating them. This CDR3 is built from 13 residues. Germline lookup yields CDR1 SGHRS and CDR2 YFSETQ. In nucleotides, the CDR3 is TGCGCCAGCAGCTCCGGGACCTACAATGAGCAGTTCTTC. Encoded protein: CASSSGTYNEQFF.

The chain is built from TRBV7-9 and TRBJ1-2; a possible D gene is TRBD1 (6 bases). There are 14 residues in the CDR3. With 3 bases removed from V and 1 base from J, the gap between germline ends came to 9 bases. CDR1 is SEHNR, CDR2 FQNEAQ, per germline (reference sequence). CDR3 region: CASSLIGGNYGYTF. CDR3 sequence (DNA): TGTGCCAGCAGCTTGATAGGGGGTAACTATGGCTACACCTTC.

The chain carries TRBV2 and TRBJ2-7, with 10 nucleotides matching TRBD2. The trim removed 6 bases at V and 0 bases at J, leaving 2 bases unmatched. The germline V gene encodes CDR1 SNHLY and CDR2 FYNNEI. The length of the CDR3 is 14 residues. The CDR3 DNA reads as TGTGCCAGCAGGCTAGCGGGGGCCTCCTACGAGCAGTACTTC. Translated: CASRLAGASYEQYF.

The chain recombines TRBV30 with TRBJ2-5; perhaps TRBD1 as D (5 bases). The CDR3 totals 13 residues. The V end was cut by 3 bases, the J end by 1 base, with 9 bases between. Germline CDR1 GTSNPN, CDR2 SVGIG (reference sequence). CDR3 in DNA: TGTGCCTGGAGCGGCAGGGCCCAAGAGACCCAGTACTTC. It yields the protein CAWSGRAQETQYF.

J is TRBJ1-2 and V is TRBV5-4, with no clear D. Per the germline V gene, CDR1 is SGHNT and CDR2 is YYREEE (reference sequence). CDR3 length equals 12 residues. Trimming left V 0 bases short and J 4 bases short, with 4 bases between. CDR3 DNA sequence: TGTGCCAGCAGCTTGGATGGCTATGGCTACACCTTC. This sequence encodes CASSLDGYGYTF.

The V and J genes are TRBV5-1 and TRBJ2-7; D possibly uses TRBD1 or TRBD2 (5 bases each). CDR3 length: 14 amino acids. Deletions cut 2 bases from V and 5 bases from J, with 14 bases between. The germline V gene has CDR1 SGHRS and CDR2 YFSETQ. The CDR3 here is CASSLEGDLDEQYF. The CDR3 DNA reads TGCGCCAGCAGCTTAGAAGGGGACCTAGACGAGCAGTACTTC.

The chain recombines TRBV10-2 with TRBJ1-6; the D gene is possibly TRBD1 (5 bases). CDR1 is WSHSY and CDR2 is SAAADI in the germline V gene. V was trimmed by 9 bases and J by 5 bases, leaving 11 bases between them. CDR3 length: 13 amino acids. DNA for the CDR3: TGCGCCAGTAGCAGGGAGGATAATTCACCCCTCCACTTT. Its protein product is CASSREDNSPLHF.

This clone was recorded only once. The V call is TRBV2, the J call TRBJ2-2; 10 nucleotides line up with TRBD1. CDR1 SNHLY and CDR2 FYNNEI come from the germline V gene. The CDR3 spans 15 residues. V shed 8 bases and J 6 bases; nucleotides not matched to a gene: 9. The chain's CDR3 is CASVRDRGLAGELFF. The CDR3 DNA reads TGTGCCAGCGTTCGCGACAGGGGGCTGGCCGGGGAGCTGTTTTTT. Filled out from reference TRBV2 and TRBJ2-2, the complete variable domain reads EPEVTQTPSHQVTQMGQEVILRCVPISNHLYFYWYRQILGQKVEFLVSFYNNEISEKSEIFDDQFSVERPDGSNFTLKIRSTKLEDSAMYFCASVRDRGLAGELFFGEGSRLTVL.

Only a few counts were recorded for this clone. The chain combines TRBV19 with TRBJ1-2, with 8 bases identical to TRBD1. Trimming at V came to 9 bases and at J to 8 bases, leaving 11 bases not matched to a gene. From germline, CDR1 is LNHDA and CDR2 SQIVND (reference sequence). The CDR3 length is 13 residues. DNA of the CDR3: TGTGCCAGCTCATTGACAGGGGCTATCGGCTACACCTTC. Translation gives CASSLTGAIGYTF.

V usage is TRBV27 and J usage is TRBJ2-6, with 8 bases matching TRBD1. V gave up 1 base and J gave up 1 base; unmatched junction bases: 9. In germline, CDR1 is MNHEY, CDR2 SMNVEV (reference sequence). This CDR3 contains 19 residues. CDR3 coding DNA: TGTGCCAGCAGTTTATGGGGGACAGGCTATAGTTCTGGGGCCAACGTCCTGACTTTC. Protein product: CASSLWGTGYSSGANVLTF.

A single count supports this clone. V gene TRBV5-1 combines with J gene TRBJ2-2, with 8 nucleotides matching TRBD1. From germline, CDR1 is SGHRS and CDR2 YFSETQ. V lost 4 bases, J lost 2 bases, and 4 bases stayed unmatched. This CDR3 is 15 amino acids long. CDR3 nucleotide sequence: TGCGCCAGCAGCATCGACAGGGGAAACACCGGGGAGCTGTTTTTT. Translated, it gives CASSIDRGNTGELFF.

The sample holds one count of this clone. The chain links TRBV15 to TRBJ2-7; no clear D. Between the trimmed V and J ends, which lost 0 bases and 0 bases, there was a span of 9 bases. Germline V gene lookup returns CDR1 LNHNV and CDR2 YYDKDF (reference sequence). The CDR3 runs to 15 residues. CDR3 protein: CATSRDISSSYEQYF. CDR3 DNA sequence: TGTGCCACCAGCAGAGATATAAGTAGCTCCTACGAGCAGTACTTC.

The rearrangement joins TRBV30 to TRBJ2-7; possibly TRBD1 for D (6 bases). V was shortened by 0 bases and J by 2 bases, with 14 bases between the two germline ends. The V gene's germline CDR1 is GTSNPN and CDR2 SVGIG (reference sequence). The CDR3 spans 15 residues. The CDR3 bases are TGTGCCTGGAGTGTAGGGGGAGCCGGGACCTACGAGCAGTACTTC. As protein: CAWSVGGAGTYEQYF.

The chain links TRBV6-5 to TRBJ2-3; no definite D call. V lost 2 bases, J lost 1 base, and 4 bases lay in between. The V gene's germline CDR1 is MNHEY and CDR2 SVGAGI. The CDR3 totals 13 residues. The CDR3 spells CASSYQGTDTQYF. CDR3 nucleotides: TGTGCCAGCAGTTACCAGGGCACAGATACGCAGTATTTT.

This clone was picked up one time. The rearrangement joins TRBV5-8 to TRBJ2-2, with TRBD1 matching over 9 bases. V shed 4 bases, J shed 4 bases, and the junction held 5 bases outside the gene matches. Germline values: CDR1 SGHTS, CDR2 YDEGEE. The CDR3 consists of 15 residues. Here the CDR3 reads CASSQGQGFTGELFF. The CDR3 nucleotides are TGTGCCAGCAGCCAGGGACAGGGTTTCACCGGGGAGCTGTTTTTT.

V usage is TRBV2 and J usage is TRBJ2-2; D call uncertain. The germline CDR1 and CDR2 sequences are SNHLY and FYNNEI. The ends were cut back, 8 bases at V and 2 bases at J, with 9 bases in the middle. The CDR3 has 13 amino acids. This CDR3 is CASLPDNTGELFF. The CDR3 DNA reads as TGTGCCAGCCTACCGGATAACACCGGGGAGCTGTTTTTT. Filled out from reference TRBV2 and TRBJ2-2, the complete variable domain reads EPEVTQTPSHQVTQMGQEVILRCVPISNHLYFYWYRQILGQKVEFLVSFYNNEISEKSEIFDDQFSVERPDGSNFTLKIRSTKLEDSAMYFCASLPDNTGELFFGEGSRLTVL.

This clone was seen a single time. This chain links TRBV19 with TRBJ2-2, with a possible D match to TRBD1 (6 bases). The CDR3 sequence is 14 residues long. The germline V gene encodes CDR1 LNHDA and CDR2 SQIVND (reference sequence). V dropped 10 bases and J dropped 1 base, with 13 bases sitting between them. CDR3 in amino acids: CATRKQGNTGELFF. The CDR3 bases are TGTGCCACGCGGAAACAGGGGAACACCGGGGAGCTGTTTTTT.

The chain has TRBV28 and TRBJ1-1, with D maybe TRBD1 (6 bases). V was cut by 4 bases and J by 8 bases, with 23 bases left in between. The CDR3 consists of 16 residues. Germline CDR1 is MDHEN and CDR2 is SYDVKM. In DNA, the CDR3 is TGTGCCAGCAGTTCCCATCCCTTCGGACAGCTGGGAGAAGCTTTCTTT. Protein product: CASSSHPFGQLGEAFF.

The rearrangement uses TRBV7-9 and TRBJ1-1; possibly TRBD1 for D (6 bases). The V and J ends lost 5 bases and 5 bases respectively, with 21 bases between them. Per germline, CDR1 SEHNR and CDR2 FQNEAQ (reference sequence). The CDR3 has 16 amino acids. The CDR3 here is CASSRYSDRGKTEAFF. The CDR3 bases are TGTGCCAGCAGCCGCTACTCGGACAGAGGGAAGACTGAAGCTTTCTTT.

This clone is termed medium-sized. The chain couples TRBV19 to TRBJ1-1, with a possible D match to TRBD1 (6 bases). The CDR3 has 15 amino acids. Germline CDR1 is LNHDA and CDR2 is SQIVND (reference sequence). The ends were cut back, 5 bases at V and 0 bases at J, with 13 bases in the middle. Here the CDR3 reads CASSRQVYMNTEAFF. The CDR3, as DNA: TGTGCCAGTAGTCGACAGGTCTACATGAACACTGAAGCTTTCTTT.